Listed below are T cell receptor beta chains from one sample, sequenced in a study of shared clonotypes between healthy human individuals. Only in-frame clones appear in the TCRdb table, and some are missing; sequencing was by immunoSEQ multiplex PCR. Of about 2.3 million clones listed, 90% to 95% are singletons. Material for sequencing was naive CD4+ T cells from PBMCs. The receptor set was obtained from a man aged 18 to 30 in good health. Some clones in this sample may be carry-over from other donors' samples. Each CDR3 is given with its conserved first and last residue. A D gene is named only where the DNA matches it firmly. For some rows the clone size is stated as once, few or many, or as a class when expanded; others skip it.

d_call	v_call	j_call	clone_size	cdr3_nt	cdr3_aa
-	TRBV5-1	TRBJ2-7	-	TGCGCCAGCAGTACTAGATCAGGGGCTTACGAGCAGTACTTC	CASSTRSGAYEQYF
TRBD1	TRBV27	TRBJ1-5	-	TGTGCCAGCAGTCCCATTAACAGGGGAGGCAATCAGCCCCAGCATTTT	CASSPINRGGNQPQHF
-	TRBV28	TRBJ1-2	-	TGTGCCAGCAGACCCCCCCCCGACACATATGGCTACACCTTC	CASRPPPDTYGYTF
TRBD1	TRBV28	TRBJ1-2	-	TGTGCCAGCAGTTTAACCCCGGGACAGGGGGATAGCTACACCTTC	CASSLTPGQGDSYTF
TRBD1	TRBV5-1	TRBJ2-1	-	TGCGCCAGCAGTAGGACAGGGGGCGGAAGCTACAATGAGCAGTTCTTC	CASSRTGGGSYNEQFF
TRBD1	TRBV28	TRBJ2-7	-	TGTGCCAGCAGGTCCCGGGGACAGGGGACTTACGAGCAGTACTTC	CASRSRGQGTYEQYF
-	TRBV5-4	TRBJ1-4	-	TGTGCCAGCAGCTTGGCCGGGCCTAATGAAAAACTGTTTTTT	CASSLAGPNEKLFF
-	TRBV2	TRBJ1-3	-	TGTGCCAGCACAGTCGAATCTGGAAACACCATATATTTT	CASTVESGNTIYF
-	TRBV19	TRBJ1-5	-	TGTGCCAGTAGTATAGCAGGCGGGATAACAAGCAATCAGCCCCAGCATTTT	CASSIAGGITSNQPQHF
-	TRBV5-1	TRBJ2-1	-	TGCGCCAGCAGCTTGATCCACTCTAGTGACAATGAGCAGTTCTTC	CASSLIHSSDNEQFF
-	TRBV11-2	TRBJ2-7	-	TGTGCCAGCAGCCGGGGACACGGCCAGTCCTACGAGCAGTACTTC	CASSRGHGQSYEQYF
-	TRBV7-3	TRBJ1-1	-	TGTGCCAGCAGTGTGACAGCCCTCACTGAAGCTTTCTTT	CASSVTALTEAFF
-	TRBV6-6	TRBJ1-2	-	TGTGCCAGCAGCCCCGGGACATACGATGGCTACACCTTC	CASSPGTYDGYTF
TRBD2	TRBV5-1	TRBJ2-7	-	TGCGCCAGCAGCCCGATGTCTCTCGCGGGAGGACGCGAGCAGTACTTC	CASSPMSLAGGREQYF
TRBD1	TRBV11-2	TRBJ2-3	-	TGTGCCAGCGTACACAGGGGGCGCACAGATACGCAGTATTTT	CASVHRGRTDTQYF
-	TRBV30	TRBJ2-7	-	TGTGCCTGGAGTGCAGGGGAAGACTACGAGCAGTACTTC	CAWSAGEDYEQYF
-	TRBV7-2	TRBJ1-3	-	TGTGCCAGCAGCTGGAAACAGGGTCTCATATCTGGAAACACCATATATTTT	CASSWKQGLISGNTIYF
TRBD1	TRBV28	TRBJ1-2	-	TGTGCCAGCAGTTCTAGCCAAGGGGGCCTCTATGGCTACACCTTC	CASSSSQGGLYGYTF
-	TRBV6-5	TRBJ1-6	-	TGTGCCAGCAGTGAAGGAACTAATTCACCCCTCCACTTT	CASSEGTNSPLHF
-	TRBV7-9	TRBJ2-7	-	TGTGCCAGCAGCCCCGCCGGCTACGAGCAGTACTTC	CASSPAGYEQYF
TRBD2	TRBV5-6	TRBJ2-7	-	TGTGCCAGCAGCTTAAACGGGAGGGCCTACTACGAGCAGTACTTC	CASSLNGRAYYEQYF
-	TRBV7-9	TRBJ2-5	-	TGTGCCAGCAGCTTAGGTCAACAGGGAGGGGAGACCCAGTACTTC	CASSLGQQGGETQYF
-	TRBV5-1	TRBJ2-1	-	TGCGCCAGCAGCTTGGAGGTACAGCCCGGACGACGTGTGCAGTTCTTC	CASSLEVQPGRRVQFF
TRBD2	TRBV6-1	TRBJ2-3	-	TGTGCCAGCAAGACTAGCGGGTCAACAGATACGCAGTATTTT	CASKTSGSTDTQYF
TRBD2	TRBV7-6	TRBJ2-1	-	TGTGCCAGCAGCCTACCACCTAGCGGGAACTACAATGAGCAGTTCTTC	CASSLPPSGNYNEQFF
-	TRBV5-1	TRBJ2-2	-	TGCGCCAGCCGACAGGAGCCGAACACCGGGGAGCTGTTTTTT	CASRQEPNTGELFF
-	TRBV10-3	TRBJ2-2	-	TGTGCCATCAGTGTAGTGGGAGGCGGGCCGAACACCGGGGAGCTGTTTTTT	CAISVVGGGPNTGELFF
-	TRBV9	TRBJ2-3	once	TGTGCCAGCAGCGTAGATAGCGGACGGACAGATACGCAGTATTTT	CASSVDSGRTDTQYF
-	TRBV7-3	TRBJ2-5	-	TGTGCCAGCAGCTTCGTTGCCGGGGAGGAGACCCAGTACTTC	CASSFVAGEETQYF
-	TRBV9	TRBJ2-7	-	TGTGCCAGCAGCGTAGGCCTCTCCGGGGACGAGCAGTACTTC	CASSVGLSGDEQYF
-	TRBV14	TRBJ2-1	-	TGTGCCAGCAGCCCGGACCCGGCAAGGGAGCAGTTCTTC	CASSPDPAREQFF
-	TRBV29-1	TRBJ1-2	once	TGCAGCATCTCGATTGGACAGTCTGGCTACACCTTC	CSISIGQSGYTF
-	TRBV6-1	TRBJ1-5	-	TGTGCCAGCAGTGAAGATAATCTGGGCAATCAGCCCCAGCATTTT	CASSEDNLGNQPQHF
TRBD1	TRBV4-1	TRBJ2-2	-	TGTGCCAGCAGCCAGCAGGGGGCCTCGAACACCGGGGAGCTGTTTTTT	CASSQQGASNTGELFF
-	TRBV6-1	TRBJ2-3	-	TGTGCCAGCAGGAAGGGCAGTAAGGCAGATACGCAGTATTTT	CASRKGSKADTQYF
-	TRBV27	TRBJ1-2	-	TGTGCCAGCCAGGCGTTGGGCAACTATGGCTACACCTTC	CASQALGNYGYTF
TRBD1	TRBV7-9	TRBJ1-1	-	TGTGCCAGCAGCCCTTGGACAGGGCCCAACACTGAAGCTTTCTTT	CASSPWTGPNTEAFF
-	TRBV28	TRBJ1-3	-	TGTGCCAGCAGTTTGTTACACGGGATCTCTGGAAACACCATATATTTT	CASSLLHGISGNTIYF
TRBD2	TRBV4-3	TRBJ2-1	-	TGCGCCAGCAGGCAAACCGGGACTAGCATCCATGAGCAGTTCTTC	CASRQTGTSIHEQFF
TRBD2	TRBV9	TRBJ2-3	-	TGTGCCAGCAGCGTGGGAGCGGGAGGGCCCTCAGATACGCAGTATTTT	CASSVGAGGPSDTQYF
TRBD2	TRBV27	TRBJ2-1	-	TGTGCCAGCAGTCCAAGACTAGCGGGAGCATACAATGAGCAGTTCTTC	CASSPRLAGAYNEQFF
-	TRBV20-1	TRBJ2-5	-	TGCAGTGCTCCCATTGGGGAGACCCAGTACTTC	CSAPIGETQYF
TRBD1	TRBV6-6	TRBJ2-7	-	TGTGCCAGCAGAAAGGGACAGGGGGTTTCCTACGAGCAGTACTTC	CASRKGQGVSYEQYF
-	TRBV30	TRBJ2-5	-	TGTGCCTGGCGGGACTTCACTTTGGAGACCCAGTACTTC	CAWRDFTLETQYF
-	TRBV15	TRBJ2-1	-	TGTGCCACCAGCAGGGTTCTTTCGGGGAATGAGCAGTTCTTC	CATSRVLSGNEQFF
TRBD1	TRBV7-2	TRBJ2-2	-	TGTGCCAGCAGCTCCCAGGGGGCGCTTCCCGGGGAGCTGTTTTTT	CASSSQGALPGELFF
-	TRBV20-1	TRBJ1-3	-	TGCAGCGGGACCCTGGGAAACACCATATATTTT	CSGTLGNTIYF
-	TRBV7-2	TRBJ1-1	-	TGTGCCTCCGCCCCGAGAGGAAACACTGAAGCTTTCTTT	CASAPRGNTEAFF
TRBD2	TRBV7-3	TRBJ2-1	once	TGTGCCAGCAGCCAGGGACTAGCGGTGAACAATGAGCAGTTCTTC	CASSQGLAVNNEQFF
TRBD1	TRBV18	TRBJ1-5	-	TGTGCCAGCTCAAGCCGGGACAGGGGGGTTGGTCAGCCCCAGCATTTT	CASSSRDRGVGQPQHF
TRBD1	TRBV15	TRBJ1-4	-	TGTGCCACCAGCGGGGGACAGGGAGGCGAAAAACTGTTTTTT	CATSGGQGGEKLFF
TRBD1	TRBV9	TRBJ2-3	-	TGTGCCAGCAGCCCCATCGGGACAGGGGGCACAGATACGCAGTATTTT	CASSPIGTGGTDTQYF
TRBD2	TRBV29-1	TRBJ2-5	-	TGCAGCCTTAGCGGGACTGGGGAGACCCAGTACTTC	CSLSGTGETQYF
-	TRBV15	TRBJ2-7	-	TGTGCCACCAGTTCGGACACCCGTACCTACGAGCAGTACTTC	CATSSDTRTYEQYF
-	TRBV5-6	TRBJ2-7	-	TGTGCCAGCAATCACCGTGGTCCTCCCTACGAGCAGTACTTC	CASNHRGPPYEQYF
-	TRBV15	TRBJ2-6	-	TGTGCCACCAGCAGGGCCTTTGGGGCCAACGTCCTGACTTTC	CATSRAFGANVLTF
TRBD2	TRBV7-9	TRBJ2-1	-	TGTGCCAGCAGCTTTCGGGCTAGCGGGAGCTCCTACAATGAGCAGTTCTTC	CASSFRASGSSYNEQFF